Sequencing of this TCR beta chain was carried out in a study of cytomegalovirus exposure and HLA in healthy donors. The CDR3 spans 16 residues. Trimming left V 0 bases short and J 1 base short, with 10 bases between. Germline-derived CDR1 and CDR2 are KGHSH and LQKENI. This PCR relied on a set of 60 Vbeta primers and 13 Jbeta primers. Using immunoSEQ multiplex PCR, the repertoire was profiled, and TCRdb retains in-frame clones only, with some absent. The sample lists around 91,000 clones, roughly 78% occurring once. The clonotype originates from a male donor in good health and CMV-seropositive. This rearrangement joins TRBV18 to TRBJ1-3, with TRBD1 as a possible D gene (5 bases). The sample taken for sequencing was PBMCs. Here the CDR3 DNA reads TGTGCCAGCTCACCACCTTCTGCAGGGTCTGGAAACACCATATATTTT. It codes for CASSPPSAGSGNTIYF.